Below, 25 T cell receptor beta chains from the same sample are listed, as sequenced in a study of cytomegalovirus exposure and HLA in healthy donors. A multiplex PCR was run with 60 Vbeta primers and 13 Jbeta primers. Using immunoSEQ multiplex PCR, the repertoire was profiled, and TCRdb retains in-frame clones only, with some absent. The repertoire table contains 100,000 to 150,000 clones. Source material: PBMCs. These receptors were obtained from a woman between 40 and 50 years old in good health and CMV-seronegative.

The rearrangement joins TRBV7-3 to TRBJ2-7, with D maybe TRBD1 (6 bases). The CDR3 is 13 amino acids. The V gene lost 1 base and the J gene lost 2 bases, with 6 bases spanning the gap. CDR1 is SGHTA, CDR2 FQGTGA, per germline. CDR3 nucleotides: TGTGCCAGCAGCTTAAACAGGGCCTACGAGCAGTACTTC. Translating it yields CASSLNRAYEQYF.

Regarding this clone: One end of the junction is discordant with germline, which a read error may explain. Other DNA variants within this sample encode the same CDR3. This rearrangement joins TRBV9 to TRBJ2-6; tentative D call: TRBD1 (6 bases). Germline loops: CDR1 SGDLS, CDR2 YYNGEE. CDR3 size: 15 residues. This chain's CDR3 is CASSEKGDGANVLTF. CDR3 DNA sequence: TGTGCCAGTAGCGAAAAGGGGGATGGGGCCAACGTCCTGACTTTC.

The chain uses TRBV5-5 and TRBJ2-7; tentative D call: TRBD1 (6 bases). Germline V gives CDR1 SGHKS, CDR2 YYEKEE (reference sequence). CDR3 size: 15 residues. Trimming took 1 base from V and 2 from J, leaving 13 bases between them. The CDR3 sequence is CASSLLDGQTYEQYV. DNA for the CDR3: TGTGCCAGCAGCTTGTTGGACGGACAGACCTACGAGCAGTACGTC.

This chain joins TRBV27 and TRBJ2-3; D perhaps matches TRBD2 (5 bases). V was pared by 5 bases and J by 2 bases, with 5 bases between. Germline V gives CDR1 MNHEY, CDR2 SMNVEV (reference sequence). The CDR3 loop spans 12 amino acids. The CDR3 DNA reads as TGTGCCAGCAGTGGACTCACAGATACGCAGTATTTT. Encoded protein: CASSGLTDTQYF.

The chain links TRBV7-3 to TRBJ2-3, with 7 bases identical to TRBD2. Germline V CDR1 and CDR2: SGHTA, FQGTGA. This CDR3 spans 17 amino acids. Trimming cost V 0 bases and J 0 bases; bases outside gene matches: 6. The CDR3 reads CASSLTGGYVSTDTQYF. The CDR3 DNA is TGTGCCAGCAGCTTAACGGGGGGGTACGTAAGCACAGATACGCAGTATTTT.

V gene TRBV19 combines with J gene TRBJ2-3; D remains unclear. Trimming removed 5 bases from V and 6 bases from J, with 9 bases in between. CDR3 length: 12 amino acids. Per germline, CDR1 LNHDA and CDR2 SQIVND (reference sequence). The CDR3 bases are TGTGCCAGTAGTTTCCCGAGCGATACGCAGTATTTT. It encodes CASSFPSDTQYF.

V usage is TRBV5-4 and J usage is TRBJ2-7; TRBD2 is a possible D gene (5 bases). The CDR3 spans 15 residues. V was clipped by 4 bases and J by 0 bases, with 14 bases between them. Germline V lookup: CDR1 SGHNT, CDR2 YYREEE (reference sequence). The CDR3, as DNA: TGTGCCAGCAGCCCCAATTTGGGGAGCTCCTACGAGCAGTACGTC. Translating gives CASSPNLGSSYEQYV.

The chain employs TRBV21-1 and TRBJ2-2; no check of the table's D call, TRBD1, against the DNA was made. TRBV21-1 is classified as a pseudogene. The CDR3 is 14 residues long. This chain's CDR3 is CASNFRGHTGELFF. CDR3 bases: TGTGCCAGCAACTTCAGGGGGCACACCGGGGAGCTGTTTTTT.

The rearrangement links TRBV5-5 to TRBJ2-7, with 7 bases fitting TRBD1. Germline CDR1 SGHKS, CDR2 YYEKEE (reference sequence). This CDR3 contains 14 residues. With 2 bases clipped from V and 2 bases from J, the junction kept 4 bases outside the gene matches. CDR3 residues: CASSLTGETYEQYV. As DNA, the CDR3 is TGTGCCAGCAGCTTAACAGGGGAAACCTACGAGCAGTACGTC.

The chain recombines TRBV9 with TRBJ2-5; 10 bases fit TRBD2. J was trimmed by 2 bases and V by 3 bases; bases with no gene match: 4. The germline gives CDR1 SGDLS, CDR2 YYNGEE. This CDR3 is built from 15 residues. CDR3: CASSAGLAVQETQYF. CDR3 DNA sequence: TGTGCCAGCAGCGCCGGACTAGCGGTTCAAGAGACCCAGTACTTC.

The chain is built from TRBV2 and TRBJ1-2; TRBD1 might be the D (6 bases). The CDR3 extends over 13 amino acids. V was pared by 7 bases and J by 4 bases, with 13 bases between. Germline CDR1 and CDR2: SNHLY and FYNNEI. The CDR3 DNA is TGTGCCAGCAATCAGGAACAGGGCTATGGCTACACCTTC. Translated, it gives CASNQEQGYGYTF.

The chain combines TRBV5-1 with TRBJ2-1; maybe TRBD1 (6 bases). The V gene's germline CDR1 is SGHRS and CDR2 YFSETQ. Between the trimmed V and J ends, which lost 3 bases and 8 bases, there was a span of 15 bases. The CDR3 sequence is 14 residues long. In DNA, the CDR3 is TGCGCCAGCAGCTCAGGGGCGATGGGGGATGAGCAGTTCTTC. It is translated as CASSSGAMGDEQFF.

The V gene is TRBV5-1, the J gene TRBJ1-2; D may be TRBD1 (5 bases). This CDR3 is built from 16 residues. Trimming cost V 0 bases and J 5 bases, with 17 bases left between them. Germline CDR1 and CDR2: SGHRS and YFSETQ. This CDR3 reads CASSLGGRHLSYGYTF. DNA of the CDR3: TGCGCCAGCAGCTTGGGGGGCCGACACTTAAGTTATGGCTACACCTTC. Variable domain in full (rest from reference TRBV5-1 and TRBJ1-2): KAGVTQTPRYLIKTRGQQVTLSCSPISGHRSVSWYQQTPGQGLQFLFEYFSETQRNKGNFPGRFSGRQFSNSRSEMNVSTLELGDSALYLCASSLGGRHLSYGYTFGSGTRLTVV.

This chain joins TRBV7-3 and TRBJ2-5; TRBD2 matches at 8 bases. CDR1 is SGHTA and CDR2 is FQGTGA in the germline V gene. CDR3 length: 16 amino acids. J lost 5 bases, V lost 1 base, and 9 bases had no gene match. The CDR3 DNA reads as TGTGCCAGCAGCTTAAGGGGGAGACCGGGAGGGGAGACCCAGTACTTC. As protein: CASSLRGRPGGETQYF.

The V and J genes are TRBV28 and TRBJ1-4, with D possibly matching TRBD1 (5 bases). The V end was cut by 9 bases, the J end by 4 bases, with 9 bases between. Germline CDR1 and CDR2: MDHEN and SYDVKM. This CDR3 has 12 amino acids. The CDR3 reads CASRQGNEKLFF. As DNA, the CDR3 is TGTGCCAGTAGGCAGGGTAATGAAAAACTGTTTTTT.

The CDR3 sequence: CSVDGTAGSYGYTF. The CDR3, as DNA: TGCAGCGTTGACGGGACGGCGGGGTCCTATGGCTACACCTTC. The chain carries TRBV29-1 and TRBJ1-2; a possible D gene is TRBD1 (5 bases). V was clipped by 3 bases and J by 4 bases, with 15 bases between them. This CDR3 spans 14 amino acids. The V gene's germline CDR1 is SQVTM and CDR2 ANQGSEA.

The chain combines TRBV11-3 with TRBJ2-5, with 8 bases aligning to TRBD2. V was pared by 1 base and J by 0 bases, with 4 bases of the junction left unmatched. Germline V gene data show CDR1 as SGHNT and CDR2 as YENEEA. The CDR3 covers 16 residues. The CDR3 loop is CASSLGVSGDQETQYF. DNA of the CDR3: TGTGCCAGCAGCTTAGGTGTTAGCGGGGACCAAGAGACCCAGTACTTC. Based on the CDR3 plus reference TRBV11-3 and TRBJ2-5, the full variable domain is EAGVVQSPRYKIIEKKQPVAFWCNPISGHNTLYWYLQNLGQGPELLIRYENEEAVDDSQLPKDRFSAERLKGVDSTLKIQPAELGDSAVYLCASSLGVSGDQETQYFGPGTRLLVL.

The J gene is TRBJ1-1, the V gene TRBV7-2; 7 bases fit TRBD1. This CDR3 contains 15 residues. Trimming at V came to 2 bases and at J to 4 bases, leaving 7 bases not matched to a gene. Germline lookup yields CDR1 SGHTA and CDR2 FQGNSA. CDR3 sequence reads: CASSLSTGWGTEAFF. CDR3 sequence (DNA): TGTGCCAGCAGCTTATCGACAGGGTGGGGCACTGAAGCTTTCTTT.

The J gene is TRBJ1-6, the V gene TRBV5-4; D is perhaps TRBD1 (5 bases). Per germline, CDR1 SGHNT and CDR2 YYREEE (reference sequence). V was pared by 0 bases and J by 4 bases, with 11 bases between. This CDR3 contains 16 residues. The DNA for the CDR3 is TGTGCCAGCAGCTTGGACCCCGGGGGATATAATTCACCCCTCCACTTT. Encoded protein: CASSLDPGGYNSPLHF. Using reference TRBV5-4 and TRBJ1-6 for the parts outside the CDR3, the full variable domain is ETGVTQSPTHLIKTRGQQVTLRCSSQSGHNTVSWYQQALGQGPQFIFQYYREEENGRGNFPPRFSGLQFPNYSSELNVNALELDDSALYLCASSLDPGGYNSPLHFGNGTRLTVT.

The genes are TRBV9 and TRBJ1-2, with TRBD1 matching over 7 bases. The V and J ends lost 4 bases and 2 bases, in that order; junction bases with no gene match: 14. Per the germline V gene, CDR1 is SGDLS and CDR2 is YYNGEE. This CDR3 is built from 17 residues. The CDR3: CASSPHTQGDSNYGYTF. CDR3 DNA: TGTGCCAGCAGCCCCCACACTCAGGGGGACTCAAACTATGGCTACACCTTC.

J is TRBJ2-2 and V is TRBV4-1; the match to TRBD2 covers 11 bases. The germline V gene has CDR1 MGHRA and CDR2 YSYEKL. This CDR3 contains 18 residues. V trimming: 4 bases; J trimming: 0 bases; junction bases outside the gene matches: 7. The CDR3 bases are TGCGCCAGCAGCCGGGTTACTAGCGGGGGTTCGAACACCGGGGAGCTGTTTTTT. Its translation: CASSRVTSGGSNTGELFF.

The genes are TRBV9 and TRBJ1-1, with D perhaps TRBD1 (5 bases). The CDR3 length is 16 residues. The V gene lost 2 bases and the J gene lost 0 bases, with 14 bases spanning the gap. CDR1 SGDLS and CDR2 YYNGEE come from the germline V gene. The CDR3 nucleotides are TGTGCCAGCAGCGTTCAGGGTGGGGGGATGAACACTGAAGCTTTCTTT. This encodes CASSVQGGGMNTEAFF.

This chain connects TRBV6-5 to TRBJ2-1, with TRBD1 matching 10 bases. V dropped 5 bases and J dropped 6; count of bases not matched to a gene: 7. The CDR3 extends over 15 amino acids. Germline V gene sequence: CDR1 MNHEY, CDR2 SVGAGI. This CDR3 is CASSRGTGEGNEQFF. CDR3 DNA: TGTGCCAGCAGTAGGGGGACAGGGGAGGGCAATGAGCAGTTCTTC.

This chain links TRBV18 with TRBJ2-5; TRBD2 might be the D (6 bases). Trimming cost V 2 bases and J 4 bases, with 8 bases left between them. Germline values: CDR1 KGHSH, CDR2 LQKENI. The length of the CDR3 is 13 residues. Written as DNA, the CDR3 is TGTGCCAGCTCACCAGGGGACTTAGAGACCCAGTACTTC. Translation gives CASSPGDLETQYF.

For this clone: The same CDR3 arises from other DNA sequences in this sample as well. The V gene is TRBV5-1, the J gene TRBJ2-2, with 8 bases fitting TRBD1. Germline V CDR1 and CDR2: SGHRS, YFSETQ. V was clipped by 4 bases and J by 5 bases; unmatched bases: 7. The CDR3 runs 15 residues. The CDR3 is CASSPGQGVTGELFF. In DNA, the CDR3 is TGCGCCAGCAGCCCTGGACAGGGAGTTACCGGGGAGCTGTTTTTT.